The 5 T cell receptor beta chains given below trace back to one sample, sequenced in a study of OX40 agonist ivuxolimab in advanced cancers. TCRdb keeps only in-frame clones here, not all; method: immunoSEQ multiplex PCR. The table shows 40,000 to 50,000 clones, with roughly 90% occurring only once. Here the sequenced sample was CD4+ or CD8+ T cells sorted from blood, taken in a trial of the OX40 agonist ivuxolimab. These receptors were collected from an adult with an advanced solid tumor such as melanoma, head and neck, liver or kidney cancer.

This clone was picked up a small number of times. V and J are TRBV6-1 and TRBJ2-2; 9 nucleotides align to TRBD1. The CDR3 sequence is 14 residues long. The J segment lost 0 bases and the V segment lost 10 bases, leaving 3 bases of the junction unmatched. CDR1 and CDR2 from the germline V gene are MNHNS and SASEGT. Here the CDR3 reads CATGQGPNTGELFF. For the CDR3, the DNA is TGTGCCACTGGACAGGGGCCGAACACCGGGGAGCTGTTTTTT.

The genes are TRBV9 and TRBJ2-5; 8 bases match TRBD1. J was trimmed by 5 bases and V by 1 base; bases with no gene match: 7. This CDR3 region has 15 residues. Looked up from germline, CDR1 is SGDLS and CDR2 is YYNGEE. CDR3 sequence (DNA): TGTGCCAGCAGCGTACGGACAGGGAACTCGGAGACCCAGTACTTC. This codes for CASSVRTGNSETQYF.

The chain employs TRBV2 and TRBJ2-7; perhaps TRBD1 as D (6 bases). CDR1 is SNHLY, CDR2 FYNNEI, per germline. V lost 5 bases, J lost 3 bases, and 14 bases lay in between. This CDR3 has 14 residues. This chain's CDR3 is CASSPDRFFYEQYF. The CDR3 DNA follows: TGTGCCAGCAGTCCTGACAGGTTCTTCTACGAGCAGTACTTC. Filled out from reference TRBV2 and TRBJ2-7, the complete variable domain reads EPEVTQTPSHQVTQMGQEVILRCVPISNHLYFYWYRQILGQKVEFLVSFYNNEISEKSEIFDDQFSVERPDGSNFTLKIRSTKLEDSAMYFCASSPDRFFYEQYFGPGTRLTVT.

The chain uses TRBV7-8 and TRBJ2-6; D perhaps matches TRBD2 (6 bases). The germline V gene has CDR1 SGHVS and CDR2 FQNEAQ. The CDR3 contains 17 residues. Trimming removed 5 bases from V and 1 base from J, with 15 bases in between. This CDR3 reads CASSPRLGGSGANVLTF. The DNA of the CDR3 is TGTGCCAGCAGCCCTCGCCTTGGAGGGTCTGGGGCCAACGTCCTGACTTTC.

The chain links TRBV5-1 to TRBJ2-1, with 8 bases matching TRBD1. There are 16 residues in the CDR3. Germline CDR1 SGHRS, CDR2 YFSETQ. With 3 bases clipped from V and 4 bases from J, the junction kept 9 bases outside the gene matches. The CDR3 protein is CASSSQTGEIYNEQFF. For the CDR3, the DNA is TGCGCCAGCAGCTCACAGACAGGGGAAATTTACAATGAGCAGTTCTTC.